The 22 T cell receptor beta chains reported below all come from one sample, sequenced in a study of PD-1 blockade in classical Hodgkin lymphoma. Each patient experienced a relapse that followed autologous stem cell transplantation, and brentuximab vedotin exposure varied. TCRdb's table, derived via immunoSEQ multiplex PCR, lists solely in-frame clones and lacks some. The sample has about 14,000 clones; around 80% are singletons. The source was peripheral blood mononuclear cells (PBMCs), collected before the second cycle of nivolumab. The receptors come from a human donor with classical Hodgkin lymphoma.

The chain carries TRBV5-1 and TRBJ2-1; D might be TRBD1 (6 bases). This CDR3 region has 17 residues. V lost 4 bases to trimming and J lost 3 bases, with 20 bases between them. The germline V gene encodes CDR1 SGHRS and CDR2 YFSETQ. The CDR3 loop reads CASSPRSGTLIYNEQFF. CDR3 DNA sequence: TGCGCCAGCAGCCCCCGGTCCGGGACACTTATCTACAATGAGCAGTTCTTC.

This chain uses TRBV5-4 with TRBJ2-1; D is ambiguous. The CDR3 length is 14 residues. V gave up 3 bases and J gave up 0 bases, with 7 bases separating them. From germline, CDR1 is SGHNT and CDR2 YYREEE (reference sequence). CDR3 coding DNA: TGTGCCAGCAGCTCGATGAGCTCCTACAATGAGCAGTTCTTC. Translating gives CASSSMSSYNEQFF.

The CDR3, as DNA: TGTGCCAGCAGCGTAGAGGGGGCGAGAACCGGGGAGCTGTTTTTT. It encodes CASSVEGARTGELFF. This chain connects TRBV9 to TRBJ2-2, with 7 bases identical to TRBD1. The CDR3 loop spans 15 amino acids. CDR1 is SGDLS and CDR2 is YYNGEE in the germline V gene. The V and J ends lost 0 bases and 5 bases, in that order; junction bases with no gene match: 4.

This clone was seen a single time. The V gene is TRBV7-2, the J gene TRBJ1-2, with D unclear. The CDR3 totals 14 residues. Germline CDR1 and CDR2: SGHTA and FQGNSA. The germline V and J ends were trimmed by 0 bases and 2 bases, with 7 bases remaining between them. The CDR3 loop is CASSLAIANYGYTF. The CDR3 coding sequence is TGTGCCAGCAGCTTAGCGATAGCGAACTATGGCTACACCTTC.

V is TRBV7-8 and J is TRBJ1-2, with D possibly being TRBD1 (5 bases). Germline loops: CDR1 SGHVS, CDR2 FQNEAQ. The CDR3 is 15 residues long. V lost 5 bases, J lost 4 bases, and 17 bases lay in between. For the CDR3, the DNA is TGTGCCAGCAGCCCGGACAAAGGGAACACCTATGGCTACACCTTC. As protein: CASSPDKGNTYGYTF.

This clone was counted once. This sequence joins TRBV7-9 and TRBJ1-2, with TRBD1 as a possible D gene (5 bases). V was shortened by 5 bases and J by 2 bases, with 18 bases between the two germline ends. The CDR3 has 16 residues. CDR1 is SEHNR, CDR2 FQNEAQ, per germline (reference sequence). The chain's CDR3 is CASSPGGLRLNYGYTF. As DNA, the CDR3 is TGTGCCAGCAGCCCGGGGGGTCTCCGACTCAACTATGGCTACACCTTC.

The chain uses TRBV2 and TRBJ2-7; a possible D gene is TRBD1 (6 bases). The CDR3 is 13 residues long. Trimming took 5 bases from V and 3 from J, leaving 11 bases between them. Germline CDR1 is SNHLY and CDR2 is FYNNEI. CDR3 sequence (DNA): TGTGCCAGCAGTCGTGACAGGATCTACGAGCAGTACTTC. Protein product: CASSRDRIYEQYF.

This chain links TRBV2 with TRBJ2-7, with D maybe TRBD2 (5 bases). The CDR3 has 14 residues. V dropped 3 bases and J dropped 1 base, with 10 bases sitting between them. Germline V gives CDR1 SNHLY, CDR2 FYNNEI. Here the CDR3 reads CASSEGAGSYEQYF. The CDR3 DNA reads TGTGCCAGCAGTGAGGGAGCAGGTTCCTACGAGCAGTACTTC. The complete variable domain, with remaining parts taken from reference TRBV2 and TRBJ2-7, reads EPEVTQTPSHQVTQMGQEVILRCVPISNHLYFYWYRQILGQKVEFLVSFYNNEISEKSEIFDDQFSVERPDGSNFTLKIRSTKLEDSAMYFCASSEGAGSYEQYFGPGTRLTVT.

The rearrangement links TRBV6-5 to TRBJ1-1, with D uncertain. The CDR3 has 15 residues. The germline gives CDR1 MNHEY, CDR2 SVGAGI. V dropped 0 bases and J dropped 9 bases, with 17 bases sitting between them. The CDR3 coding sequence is TGTGCCAGCAGTTACTCGTTCGGTTGGGATAATCAAGCTTTCTTT. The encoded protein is CASSYSFGWDNQAFF.

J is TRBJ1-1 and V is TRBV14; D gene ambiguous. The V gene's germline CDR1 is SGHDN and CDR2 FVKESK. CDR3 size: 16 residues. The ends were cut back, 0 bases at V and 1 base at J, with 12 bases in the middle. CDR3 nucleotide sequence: TGTGCCAGCAGCCAAGAATTGGGATATGGGAACACTGAAGCTTTCTTT. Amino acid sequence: CASSQELGYGNTEAFF.

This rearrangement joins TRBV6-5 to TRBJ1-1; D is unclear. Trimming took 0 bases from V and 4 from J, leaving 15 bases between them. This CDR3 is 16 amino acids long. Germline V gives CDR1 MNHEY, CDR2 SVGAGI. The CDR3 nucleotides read TGTGCCAGCAGTTACTCAAGAACCTACCGGGGCACTGAAGCTTTCTTT. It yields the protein CASSYSRTYRGTEAFF.

CDR3 sequence (DNA): TGTGCCAGCAGCCAGCCTCGGACAGATCGTCGTTCACCCCTCCACTTT. This translates into CASSQPRTDRRSPLHF. The chain has TRBV4-2 and TRBJ1-6; tentative D call: TRBD1 (6 bases). Germline V lookup: CDR1 LGHNA, CDR2 YNFKEQ. V lost 3 bases, J lost 9 bases, and 18 bases lay in between. The CDR3 extends over 16 amino acids.

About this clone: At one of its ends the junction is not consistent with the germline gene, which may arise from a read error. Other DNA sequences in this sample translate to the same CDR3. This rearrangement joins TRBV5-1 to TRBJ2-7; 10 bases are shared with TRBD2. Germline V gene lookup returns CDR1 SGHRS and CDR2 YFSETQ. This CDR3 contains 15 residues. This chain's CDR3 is CASSRNSGGTYEQYF. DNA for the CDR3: TGCGCCAGCAGCCGGAATAGCGGGGGGACCTACGAGCAGTATTTC. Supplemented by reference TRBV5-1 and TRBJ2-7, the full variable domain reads KAGVTQTPRYLIKTRGQQVTLSCSPISGHRSVSWYQQTPGQGLQFLFEYFSETQRNKGNFPGRFSGRQFSNSRSEMNVSTLELGDSALYLCASSRNSGGTYEQYFGPGTRLTVT.

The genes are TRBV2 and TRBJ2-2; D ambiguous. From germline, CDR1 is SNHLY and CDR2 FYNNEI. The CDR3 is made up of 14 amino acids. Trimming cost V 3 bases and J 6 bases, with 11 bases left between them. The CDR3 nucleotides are TGTGCCAGCAGTGAGGCAGGCGGTGCCGGGGAGCTGTTTTTT. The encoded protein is CASSEAGGAGELFF.

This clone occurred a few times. In DNA, the CDR3 is TGTGCCAGCATCCGTGGGACCAATTATTCACCCCTCCACTTT. Translating it yields CASIRGTNYSPLHF. V gene TRBV2 combines with J gene TRBJ1-6; D possibly corresponds to TRBD1 (5 bases). Trimming took off 7 bases at V and 8 bases at J, with 15 bases between the two ends. This CDR3 is 14 amino acids long. Germline CDR1 SNHLY, CDR2 FYNNEI.

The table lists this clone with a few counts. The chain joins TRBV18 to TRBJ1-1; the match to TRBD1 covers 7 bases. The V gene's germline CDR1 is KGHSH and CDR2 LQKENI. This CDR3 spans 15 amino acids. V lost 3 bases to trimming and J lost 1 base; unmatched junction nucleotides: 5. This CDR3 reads CASSPSRDRNTEAFF. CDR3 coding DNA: TGTGCCAGCTCACCTTCCAGGGACAGGAACACTGAAGCTTTCTTT.

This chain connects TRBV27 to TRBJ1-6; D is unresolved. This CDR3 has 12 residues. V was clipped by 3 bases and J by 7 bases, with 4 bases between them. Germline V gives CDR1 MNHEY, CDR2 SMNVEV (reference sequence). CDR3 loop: CASSFPNSPLHF. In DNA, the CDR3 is TGTGCCAGCAGTTTTCCGAATTCACCCCTCCACTTT.

As DNA, the CDR3 is TGTGCCAGCAGCTTGCGGGACAGGGCTTATGGCTACACCTTC. Protein sequence: CASSLRDRAYGYTF. The chain employs TRBV7-2 and TRBJ1-2, with TRBD1 identical over 9 bases. The germline V gene encodes CDR1 SGHTA and CDR2 FQGNSA. CDR3 length: 14 residues. V lost 3 bases and J lost 5; bases outside the gene matches: 4.

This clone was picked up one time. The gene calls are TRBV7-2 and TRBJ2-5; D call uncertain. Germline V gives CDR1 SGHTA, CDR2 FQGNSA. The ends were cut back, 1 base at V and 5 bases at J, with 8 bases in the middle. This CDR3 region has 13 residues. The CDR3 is CASSLVGLETQYF. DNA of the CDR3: TGTGCCAGCAGCTTAGTTGGCTTGGAGACCCAGTACTTC. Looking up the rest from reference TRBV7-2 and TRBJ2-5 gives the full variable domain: GAGVSQSPSNKVTEKGKDVELRCDPISGHTALYWYRQSLGQGLEFLIYFQGNSAPDKSGLPSDRFSAERTGGSVSTLTIQRTQQEDSAVYLCASSLVGLETQYFGPGTRLLVL.

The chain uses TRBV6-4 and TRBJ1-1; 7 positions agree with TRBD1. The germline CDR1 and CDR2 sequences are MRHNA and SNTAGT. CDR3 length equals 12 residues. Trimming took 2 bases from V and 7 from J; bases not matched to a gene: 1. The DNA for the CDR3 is TGTGCCAGCAGTGACAGGACAGGTGAAGCTTTCTTT. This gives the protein CASSDRTGEAFF.

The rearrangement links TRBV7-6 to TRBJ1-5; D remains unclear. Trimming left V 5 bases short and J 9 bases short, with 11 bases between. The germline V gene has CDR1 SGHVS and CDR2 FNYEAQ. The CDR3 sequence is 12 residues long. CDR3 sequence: CASSPNEGPQHF. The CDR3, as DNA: TGTGCCAGCAGCCCGAATGAGGGGCCCCAGCATTTT.

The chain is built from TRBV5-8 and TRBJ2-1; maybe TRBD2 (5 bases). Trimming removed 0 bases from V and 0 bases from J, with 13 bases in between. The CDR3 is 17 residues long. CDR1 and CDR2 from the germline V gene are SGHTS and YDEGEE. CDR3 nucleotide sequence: TGTGCCAGCAGCTTGGCGGGGAGTACTTCCTCCTACAATGAGCAGTTCTTC. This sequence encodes CASSLAGSTSSYNEQFF.